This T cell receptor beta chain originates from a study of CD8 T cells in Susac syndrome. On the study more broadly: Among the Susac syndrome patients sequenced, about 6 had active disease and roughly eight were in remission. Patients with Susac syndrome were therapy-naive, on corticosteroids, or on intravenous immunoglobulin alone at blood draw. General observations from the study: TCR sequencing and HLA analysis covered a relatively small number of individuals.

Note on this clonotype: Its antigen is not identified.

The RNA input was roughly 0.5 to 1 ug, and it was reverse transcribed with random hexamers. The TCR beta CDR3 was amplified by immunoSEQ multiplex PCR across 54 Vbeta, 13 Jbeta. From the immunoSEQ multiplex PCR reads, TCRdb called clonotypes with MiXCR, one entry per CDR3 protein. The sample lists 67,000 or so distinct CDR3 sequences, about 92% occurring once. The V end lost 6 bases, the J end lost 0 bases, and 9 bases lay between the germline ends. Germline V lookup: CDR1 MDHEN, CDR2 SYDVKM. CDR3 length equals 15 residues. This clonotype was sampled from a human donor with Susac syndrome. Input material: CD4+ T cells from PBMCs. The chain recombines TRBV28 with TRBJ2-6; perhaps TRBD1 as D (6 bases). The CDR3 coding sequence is TGTGCCAGCAGAGGGACACCCTCTGGGGCCAACGTCCTGACTTTC. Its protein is CASRGTPSGANVLTF.